Listed below are T cell receptor beta chains from one sample, sequenced in a study of liver allograft versus peripheral blood T cells. One entry per CDR3 protein results from TCRdb running MiXCR on the reads. The data show some 14,000 distinct CDR3 sequences, approximately 17% seen once. The receptors originated from a human patient who had a liver transplant. Some T cells may originate from the graft donor. CDR3s leave out the opening cysteine and the closing phenylalanine or tryptophan.

CDR3 length	V gene	CDR3 protein
12	TRBV20-1	SARGTSGTYEQY
13	TRBV7-2	ASSPQQAYNEKLF
15	TRBV7-9	ASSLASGRGGYQPQH
14	TRBV27	ASSLSKASGTDTQY
10	TRBV28	ASVGAAYEQY
14	TRBV6-5	ASSYIRTGGSYGYT
13	TRBV27	ASSSEPGTAYGYT
13	TRBV7-3	ASSSPGTSLNEQF
10	TRBV6-6	ASQVQLSGYT
11	TRBV9	ASSVRDRETQY
12	TRBV6-1	ASSSGSSYNEQF
14	TRBV19	ASSPSSGQGAETQY
12	TRBV6-6	ASSPADRGTEAF
12	TRBV27	ASSLFTGGQPQH
12	TRBV28	ASSPGQGNQPQH
14	TRBV9	ASSVEAGGHTDTQY
9	TRBV30	MVSENTEAF
10	TRBV29-1	SVRQGIYGYT
14	TRBV20-1	SATTLGQGANYGYT
12	TRBV5-4	ASSLAGERYGYT
19	TRBV27	ASSLSRLTTNRDINTGELF
13	TRBV7-2	ASSLGWGNTGELF
14	TRBV5-4	ASSLGTYRDDNEQF
11	TRBV30	AWTEQRNYGYT
11	TRBV12-3/TRBV12-4	ASSTGVTGGYT
18	TRBV7-9	ARSPPGIASTSTGANGYT
12	TRBV19	ASSDSGGSYEQY
13	TRBV11-2	ASRSPSSNPDTQY
10	TRBV20-1	SAREGFGELF
14	TRBV18	ASSISWTGVEETQY
11	TRBV12-3/TRBV12-4	ASSLDIRAEAF
9	TRBV28	ASSPRETQY
13	TRBV20-1	SASDTRTVRETQY
13	TRBV6-1	ASSFPGQGSEKLF
11	TRBV5-4	ASSPTWEDGYT
10	TRBV6-1	ASSEQGVGYT
11	TRBV20-1	SASGGAGDTQY
12	TRBV20-1	SARDRGGSYGYT
14	TRBV6-6	ASSYLQRSRNYGYT
13	TRBV9	ASSKTVGGTDTQY
14	TRBV5-4	ASSLGPLQWNTEAF
12	TRBV20-1	SVPDRVPGGTIY